This T cell receptor beta chain originates from a study of control samples from healthy donors and cancer patients. As for this clone: At one end, the junction sequence differs from germline, possibly due to a read error.

The table came from immunoSEQ multiplex PCR; TCRdb's copy has only in-frame clones and leaves some out. The sample includes 350,000 to 450,000 clones, about nine tenths of them seen just once. Looked up from germline, CDR1 is SGHDN and CDR2 is FVKESK. The CDR3 covers 11 residues. The chain employs TRBV14 and TRBJ2-7; D could derive from TRBD1 or TRBD2 (5 bases each). Sample: PBMCs. This clonotype was sampled from a man aged 40-49 years with head and neck cancer. CDR3 sequence (DNA): TGTGCCAGCAGCCTGGGACGCAGCTGGCACTTC. Translated: CASSLGRSWHF.